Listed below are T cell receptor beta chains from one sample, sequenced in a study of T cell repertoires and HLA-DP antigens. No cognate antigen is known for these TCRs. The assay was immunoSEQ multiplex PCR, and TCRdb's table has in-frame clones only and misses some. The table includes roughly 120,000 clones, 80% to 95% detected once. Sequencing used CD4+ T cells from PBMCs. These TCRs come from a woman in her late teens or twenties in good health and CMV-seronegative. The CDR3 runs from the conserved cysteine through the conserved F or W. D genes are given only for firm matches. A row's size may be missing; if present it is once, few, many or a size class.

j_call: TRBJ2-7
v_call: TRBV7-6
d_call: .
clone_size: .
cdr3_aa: CASSLGNPYEQYF
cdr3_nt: TGTGCCAGCAGCTTGGGCAACCCCTACGAGCAGTACTTC

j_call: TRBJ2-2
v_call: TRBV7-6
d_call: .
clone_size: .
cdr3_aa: CASSPRPPNTGELFF
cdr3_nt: TGTGCCAGCAGCCCCCGGCCTCCCAACACCGGGGAGCTGTTTTTT

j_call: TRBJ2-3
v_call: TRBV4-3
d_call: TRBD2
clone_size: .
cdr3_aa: CASSQTGGPDTQYF
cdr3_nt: TGCGCCAGCAGCCAGACGGGGGGGCCAGATACGCAGTATTTT

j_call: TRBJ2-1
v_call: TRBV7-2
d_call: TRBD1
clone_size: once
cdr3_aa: CASSPGQGSYNEQFF
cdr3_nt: TGTGCCAGCAGCCCGGGACAGGGGTCCTACAATGAGCAGTTCTTC

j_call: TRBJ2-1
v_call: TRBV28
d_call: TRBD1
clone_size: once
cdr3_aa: CASSSGQGSYNEQFF
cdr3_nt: TGTGCCAGCAGTTCCGGACAGGGTTCTTACAATGAGCAGTTCTTC

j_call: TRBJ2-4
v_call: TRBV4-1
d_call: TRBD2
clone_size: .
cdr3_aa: CASSHPGLAVSKNIQYF
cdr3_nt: TGCGCCAGCAGCCATCCGGGTCTAGCGGTATCCAAAAACATTCAGTACTTC

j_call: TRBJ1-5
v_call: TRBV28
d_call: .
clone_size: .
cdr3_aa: CASSLLQGYGTQHF
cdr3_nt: TGTGCCAGCAGTTTATTGCAGGGGTACGGGACCCAGCATTTT

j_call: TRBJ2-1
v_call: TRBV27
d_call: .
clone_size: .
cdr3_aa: CASSPRTPPGNEQFF
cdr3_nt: TGTGCCAGCAGTCCTCGGACACCCCCGGGCAATGAGCAGTTCTTC

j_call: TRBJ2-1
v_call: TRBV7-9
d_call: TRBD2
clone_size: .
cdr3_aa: CASSRGLAGPHGQFF
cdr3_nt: TGTGCCAGCAGTCGAGGACTAGCGGGCCCCCATGGGCAGTTCTTC

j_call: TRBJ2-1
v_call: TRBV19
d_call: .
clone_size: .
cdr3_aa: CASSIVPGSSYNEQFF
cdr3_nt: TGTGCCAGTAGTATAGTCCCAGGAAGCTCCTACAATGAGCAGTTCTTC

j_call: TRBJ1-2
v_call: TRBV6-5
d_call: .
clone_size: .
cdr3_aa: CASSYSVASSYGYTF
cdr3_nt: TGTGCCAGCAGTTACTCGGTCGCATCTTCCTATGGCTACACCTTC

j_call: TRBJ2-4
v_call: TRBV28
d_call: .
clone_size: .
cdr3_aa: CASSLRYPLAKNIQYF
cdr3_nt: TGTGCCAGCAGTTTACGTTACCCTTTAGCCAAAAACATTCAGTACTTC

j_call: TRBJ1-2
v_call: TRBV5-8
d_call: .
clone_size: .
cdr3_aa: CASSTRTAPNYGYTF
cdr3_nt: TGTGCCAGCAGCACCAGGACAGCCCCTAACTATGGCTACACCTTC

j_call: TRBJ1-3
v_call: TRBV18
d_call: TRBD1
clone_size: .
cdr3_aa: CASSPVRDSRSGNTIYF
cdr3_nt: TGTGCCAGCTCCCCTGTTCGGGACAGCAGATCTGGAAACACCATATATTTT

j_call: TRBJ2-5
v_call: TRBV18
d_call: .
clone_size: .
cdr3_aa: CASSLNPGSETQYF
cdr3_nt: TGTGCCAGCTCACTAAACCCAGGGAGCGAGACCCAGTACTTC

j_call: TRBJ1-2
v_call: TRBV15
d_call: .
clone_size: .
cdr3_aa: CATSRSPTATGYGYTF
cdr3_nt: TGTGCCACCAGCAGATCCCCGACGGCAACGGGCTATGGCTACACCTTC

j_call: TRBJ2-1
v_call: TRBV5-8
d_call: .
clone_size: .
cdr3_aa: CASRGFKGGSHYNEQFF
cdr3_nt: TGTGCCAGCAGAGGATTTAAGGGTGGGAGCCACTACAATGAGCAGTTCTTC

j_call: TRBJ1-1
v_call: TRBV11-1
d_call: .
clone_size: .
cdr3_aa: CASSPRTKANTEAFF
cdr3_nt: TGTGCCAGCAGCCCCCGGACAAAGGCGAACACTGAAGCTTTCTTT

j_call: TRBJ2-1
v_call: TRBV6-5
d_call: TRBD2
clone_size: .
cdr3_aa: CASSRLAGRNEQFF
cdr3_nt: TGTGCCAGCAGCCGACTAGCGGGGCGGAATGAGCAGTTCTTC

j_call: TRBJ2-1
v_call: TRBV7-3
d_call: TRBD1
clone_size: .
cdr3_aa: CASSPSGGAYNEQFF
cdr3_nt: TGTGCCAGCAGCCCTTCAGGGGGCGCATACAATGAGCAGTTCTTC

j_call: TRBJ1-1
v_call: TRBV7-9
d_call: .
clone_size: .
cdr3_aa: CASRPQLGRRATEAFF
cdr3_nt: TGTGCCAGCAGACCCCAGTTGGGGCGTAGAGCCACTGAAGCTTTCTTT

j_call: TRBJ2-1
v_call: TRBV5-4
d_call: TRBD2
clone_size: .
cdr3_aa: CASSLSSGSHNEQFF
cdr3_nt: TGTGCCAGCAGCTTGAGTAGCGGGAGTCACAATGAGCAGTTCTTC

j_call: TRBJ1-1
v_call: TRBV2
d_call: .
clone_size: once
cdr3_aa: CASSERGENTEAFF
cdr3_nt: TGTGCCAGCAGTGAACGGGGCGAGAACACTGAAGCTTTCTTT

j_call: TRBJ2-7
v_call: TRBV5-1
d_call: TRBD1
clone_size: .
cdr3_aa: CASSLGGTGDTYEQYF
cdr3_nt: TGCGCCAGCAGCTTGGGAGGGACAGGTGATACCTACGAGCAGTACTTC

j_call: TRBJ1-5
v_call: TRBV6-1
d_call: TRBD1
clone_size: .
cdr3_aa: CASRDRFSSNQPQHF
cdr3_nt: TGTGCCAGCAGGGACAGGTTTTCTAGCAATCAGCCCCAGCATTTT

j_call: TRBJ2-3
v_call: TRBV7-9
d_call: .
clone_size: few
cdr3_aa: CASSLKGRGRTDTQYF
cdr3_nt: TGTGCCAGCAGCTTAAAGGGGAGGGGGAGAACAGATACGCAGTATTTT

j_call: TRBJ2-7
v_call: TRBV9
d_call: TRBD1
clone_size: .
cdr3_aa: CASSLRTGDSYEQYF
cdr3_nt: TGTGCCAGCAGCCTTCGGACAGGGGACTCCTACGAGCAGTACTTC

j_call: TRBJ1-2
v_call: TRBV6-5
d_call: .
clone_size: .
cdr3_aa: CASSYSGGREGYTF
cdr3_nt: TGTGCCAGCAGTTACTCAGGTGGGCGGGAAGGCTACACCTTC

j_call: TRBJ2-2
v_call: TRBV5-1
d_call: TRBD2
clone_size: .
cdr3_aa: CASSLGRGLVNTGELFF
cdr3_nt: TGCGCCAGCAGCTTGGGCAGGGGACTAGTGAACACCGGGGAGCTGTTTTTT

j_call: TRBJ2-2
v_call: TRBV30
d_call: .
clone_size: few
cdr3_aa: CAWKGANTGELFF
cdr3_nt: TGTGCCTGGAAGGGAGCGAACACCGGGGAGCTGTTTTTT

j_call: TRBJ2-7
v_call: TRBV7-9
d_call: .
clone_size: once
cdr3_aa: CASSFKAGWDEQYF
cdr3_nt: TGTGCCAGCAGCTTTAAGGCAGGGTGGGACGAGCAGTACTTC

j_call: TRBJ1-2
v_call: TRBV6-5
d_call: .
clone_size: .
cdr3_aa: CASSLDRKGGYTF
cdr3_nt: TGTGCCAGCAGCCTAGACAGGAAGGGTGGCTACACCTTC

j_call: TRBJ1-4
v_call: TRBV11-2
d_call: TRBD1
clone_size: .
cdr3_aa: CASSPRQGANEKLFF
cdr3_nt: TGTGCCAGCAGCCCGCGACAGGGGGCTAATGAAAAACTGTTTTTT

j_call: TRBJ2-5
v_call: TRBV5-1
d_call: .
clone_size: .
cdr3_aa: CASSSQETQYF
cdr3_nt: TGCGCCAGCAGCAGCCAAGAGACCCAGTACTTC

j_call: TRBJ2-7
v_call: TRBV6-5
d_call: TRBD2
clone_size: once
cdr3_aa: CASSGLAYEQYF
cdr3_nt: TGTGCCAGCAGCGGACTAGCTTACGAGCAGTACTTC

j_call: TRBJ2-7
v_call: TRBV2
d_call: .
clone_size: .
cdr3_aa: CASSPLNYEQYF
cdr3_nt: TGTGCCAGCAGCCCCCTAAACTACGAGCAGTACTTC

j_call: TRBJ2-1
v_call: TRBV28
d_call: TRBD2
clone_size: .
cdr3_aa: CASYPGGRSYNEQFF
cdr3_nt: TGTGCCAGCTACCCGGGCGGGAGGTCCTACAATGAGCAGTTCTTC

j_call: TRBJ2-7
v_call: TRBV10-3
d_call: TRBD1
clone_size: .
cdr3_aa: CAISDLGTGIYEQYF
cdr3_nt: TGTGCCATCAGTGACTTAGGGACAGGGATTTACGAGCAGTACTTC

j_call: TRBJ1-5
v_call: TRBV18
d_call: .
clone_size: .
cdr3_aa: CASSPWQGDNQPQHF
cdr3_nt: TGTGCCAGCTCACCTTGGCAGGGAGACAATCAGCCCCAGCATTTT

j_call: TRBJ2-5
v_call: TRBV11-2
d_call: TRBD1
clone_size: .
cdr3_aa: CASSLQGGGETQYF
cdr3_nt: TGTGCCAGCAGCTTACAAGGGGGCGGCGAGACCCAGTACTTC

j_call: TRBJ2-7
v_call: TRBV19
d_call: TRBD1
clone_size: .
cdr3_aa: CASSLNRGYSYEQYF
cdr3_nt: TGTGCCAGTAGTCTCAACAGGGGGTACTCCTACGAGCAGTACTTC

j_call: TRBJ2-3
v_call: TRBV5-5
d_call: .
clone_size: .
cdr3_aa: CASSLGWTSTDTQYF
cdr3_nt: TGTGCCAGCAGCTTGGGCTGGACTAGCACAGATACGCAGTATTTT

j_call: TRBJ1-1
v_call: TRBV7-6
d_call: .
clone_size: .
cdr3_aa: CASSLAGANTEAFF
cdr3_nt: TGTGCCAGCAGCTTAGCGGGAGCGAACACTGAAGCTTTCTTT

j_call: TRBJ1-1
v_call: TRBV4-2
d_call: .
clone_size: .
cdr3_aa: CASSQDGQNTEAFF
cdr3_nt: TGTGCCAGCAGCCAAGACGGACAGAACACTGAAGCTTTCTTT

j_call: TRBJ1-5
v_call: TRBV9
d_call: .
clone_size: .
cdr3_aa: CASSPSGLPPQHF
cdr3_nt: TGTGCCAGCAGCCCATCGGGCCTCCCGCCCCAGCATTTT

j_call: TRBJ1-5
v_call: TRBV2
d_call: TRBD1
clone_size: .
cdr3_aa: CASTTGGNQPQHF
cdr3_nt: TGTGCCAGTACCACAGGGGGCAATCAGCCCCAGCATTTT

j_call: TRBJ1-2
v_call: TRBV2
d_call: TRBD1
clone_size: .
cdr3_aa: CASSSGQTYGYTF
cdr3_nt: TGTGCCAGCAGTTCGGGACAGACCTATGGCTACACCTTC

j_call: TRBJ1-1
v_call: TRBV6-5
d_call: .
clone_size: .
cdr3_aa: CASRRGGSTEAFF
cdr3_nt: TGTGCCAGCAGAAGAGGTGGGAGCACTGAAGCTTTCTTT

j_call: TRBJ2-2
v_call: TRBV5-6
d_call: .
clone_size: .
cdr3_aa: CASSLLRASGDTGELFF
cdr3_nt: TGTGCCAGCAGCCTGTTAAGGGCGTCGGGGGACACCGGGGAGCTGTTTTTT

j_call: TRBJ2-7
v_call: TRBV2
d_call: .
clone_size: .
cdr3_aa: CASSLTAGQYF
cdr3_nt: TGTGCCAGCAGTCTTACGGCGGGACAGTACTTC

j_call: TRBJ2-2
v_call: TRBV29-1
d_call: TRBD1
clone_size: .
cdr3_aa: CSVYDRGPNTGELFF
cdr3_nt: TGCAGCGTATACGACAGGGGGCCCAACACCGGGGAGCTGTTTTTT

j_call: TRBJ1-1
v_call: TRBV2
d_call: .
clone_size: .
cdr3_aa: CASTLLGGGNTEAFF
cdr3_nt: TGTGCCAGCACCCTACTTGGGGGAGGGAACACTGAAGCTTTCTTT